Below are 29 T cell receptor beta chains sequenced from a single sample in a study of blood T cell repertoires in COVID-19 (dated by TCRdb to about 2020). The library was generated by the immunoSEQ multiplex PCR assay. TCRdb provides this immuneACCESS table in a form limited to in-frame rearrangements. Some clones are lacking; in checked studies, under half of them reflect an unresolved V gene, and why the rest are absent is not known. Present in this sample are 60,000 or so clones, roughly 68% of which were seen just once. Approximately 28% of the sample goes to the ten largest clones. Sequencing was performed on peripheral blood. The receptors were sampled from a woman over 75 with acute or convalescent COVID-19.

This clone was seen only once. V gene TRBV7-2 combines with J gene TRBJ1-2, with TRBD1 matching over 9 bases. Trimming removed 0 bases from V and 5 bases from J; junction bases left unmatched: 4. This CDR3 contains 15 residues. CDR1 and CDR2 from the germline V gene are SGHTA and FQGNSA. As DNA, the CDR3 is TGTGCCAGCAGCTTAGCGGGACAGGGTAGTTATGGCTACACCTTC. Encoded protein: CASSLAGQGSYGYTF.

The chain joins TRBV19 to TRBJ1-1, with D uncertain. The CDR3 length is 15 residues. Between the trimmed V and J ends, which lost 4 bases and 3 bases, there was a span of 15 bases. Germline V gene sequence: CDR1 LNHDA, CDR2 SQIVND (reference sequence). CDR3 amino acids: CASSTVSSGDTEAFF. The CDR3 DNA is TGTGCCAGTAGTACAGTCTCTTCCGGGGACACTGAAGCTTTCTTT.

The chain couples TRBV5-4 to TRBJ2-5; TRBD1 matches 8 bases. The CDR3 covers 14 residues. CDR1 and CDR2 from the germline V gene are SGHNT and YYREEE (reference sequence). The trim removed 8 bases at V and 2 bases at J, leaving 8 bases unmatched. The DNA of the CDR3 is TGTGCCAGTAATAATTACAGGGGGCAAGAGACCCAGTACTTC. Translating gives CASNNYRGQETQYF.

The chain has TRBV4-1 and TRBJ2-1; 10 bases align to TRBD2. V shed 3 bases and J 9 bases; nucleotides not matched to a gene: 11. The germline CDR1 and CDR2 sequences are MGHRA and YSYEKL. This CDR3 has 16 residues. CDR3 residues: CASSQVLAGAGGEQFF. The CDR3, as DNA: TGCGCCAGCAGCCAGGTTCTAGCGGGAGCCGGAGGTGAGCAGTTCTTC.

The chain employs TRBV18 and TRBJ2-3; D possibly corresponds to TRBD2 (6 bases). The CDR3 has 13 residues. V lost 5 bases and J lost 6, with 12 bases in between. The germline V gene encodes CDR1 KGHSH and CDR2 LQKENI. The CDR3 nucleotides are TGTGCCAGCTCAAACGTAGCGGCGGATACGCAGTATTTT. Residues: CASSNVAADTQYF.

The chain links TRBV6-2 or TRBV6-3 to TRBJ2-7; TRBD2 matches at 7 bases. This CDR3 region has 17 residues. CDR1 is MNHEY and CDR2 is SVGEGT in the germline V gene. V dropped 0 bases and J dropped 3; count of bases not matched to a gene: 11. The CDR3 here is CASSYSPLDPGGYEQYF. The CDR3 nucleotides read TGTGCCAGCAGTTACTCGCCTCTAGACCCGGGAGGCTACGAGCAGTACTTC.

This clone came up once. CDR3 DNA sequence: TGCGCCAGCAGCCAGGGAAGTGACAGCACCTATGGCTACACCTTC. This gives the protein CASSQGSDSTYGYTF. The chain carries TRBV4-3 and TRBJ1-2; maybe TRBD1 (5 bases). The CDR3 is 15 amino acids. Trimming shortened V by 3 bases and J by 4 bases, and 15 bases separated the two germline ends. The germline gives CDR1 LGHNA, CDR2 YSLEER.

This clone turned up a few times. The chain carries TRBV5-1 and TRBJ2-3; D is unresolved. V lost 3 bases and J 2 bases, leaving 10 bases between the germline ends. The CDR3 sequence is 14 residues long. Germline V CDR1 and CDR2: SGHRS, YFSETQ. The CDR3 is CASSSEISTDTQYF. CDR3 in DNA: TGCGCCAGCAGCTCGGAGATATCCACAGATACGCAGTATTTT.

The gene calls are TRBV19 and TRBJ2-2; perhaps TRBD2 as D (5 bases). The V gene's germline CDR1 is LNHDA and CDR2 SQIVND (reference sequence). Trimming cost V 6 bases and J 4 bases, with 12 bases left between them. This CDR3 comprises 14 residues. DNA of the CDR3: TGTGCCAGTAGCCCACCTGGGAGCACCGGGGAGCTGTTTTTT. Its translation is CASSPPGSTGELFF.

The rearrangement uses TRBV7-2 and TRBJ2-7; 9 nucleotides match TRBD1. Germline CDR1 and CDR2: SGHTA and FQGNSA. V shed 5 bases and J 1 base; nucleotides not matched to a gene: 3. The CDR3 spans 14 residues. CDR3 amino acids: CASSRDRDSYEQYF. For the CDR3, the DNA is TGTGCCAGCAGCCGGGACAGGGATTCCTACGAGCAGTACTTC.

For the CDR3, the DNA is TGCGCCAGCAGCCAAGATAGCATCTCTGGGGCCAACGTCCTGACTTTC. Its translation: CASSQDSISGANVLTF. The chain joins TRBV4-3 to TRBJ2-6; D uncertain. This CDR3 has 16 residues. Per germline, CDR1 LGHNA and CDR2 YSLEER. Trimming removed 0 bases at V and 0 bases at J, with 6 bases between.

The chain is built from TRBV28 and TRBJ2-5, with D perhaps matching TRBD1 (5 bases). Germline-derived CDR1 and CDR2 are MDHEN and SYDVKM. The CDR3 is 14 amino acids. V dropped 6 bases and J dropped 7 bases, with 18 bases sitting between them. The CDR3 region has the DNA TGTGCCAGCAGGCGTATAAGGGGTGTCGGGACCCAGTACTTC. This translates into CASRRIRGVGTQYF. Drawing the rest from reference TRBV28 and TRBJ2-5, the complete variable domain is DVKVTQSSRYLVKRTGEKVFLECVQDMDHENMFWYRQDPGLGLRLIYFSYDVKMKEKGDIPEGYSVSREKKERFSLILESASTNQTSMYLCASRRIRGVGTQYFGPGTRLLVL.

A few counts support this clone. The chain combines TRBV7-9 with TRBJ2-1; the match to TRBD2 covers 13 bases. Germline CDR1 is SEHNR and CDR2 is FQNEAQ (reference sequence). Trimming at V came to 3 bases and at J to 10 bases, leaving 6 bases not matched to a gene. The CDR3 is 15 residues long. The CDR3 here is CASSLEGLAGVEQFF. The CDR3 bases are TGTGCCAGCAGCTTGGAAGGACTAGCGGGAGTAGAGCAGTTCTTC.

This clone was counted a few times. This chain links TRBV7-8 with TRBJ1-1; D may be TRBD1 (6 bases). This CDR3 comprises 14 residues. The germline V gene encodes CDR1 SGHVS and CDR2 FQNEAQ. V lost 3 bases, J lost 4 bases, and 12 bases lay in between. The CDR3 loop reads CASSLNRVGTEAFF. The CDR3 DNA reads TGTGCCAGCAGCTTGAACAGGGTCGGCACTGAAGCTTTCTTT.

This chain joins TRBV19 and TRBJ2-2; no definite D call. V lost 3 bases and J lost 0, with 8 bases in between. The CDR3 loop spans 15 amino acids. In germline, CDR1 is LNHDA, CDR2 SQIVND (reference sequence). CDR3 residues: CASSIIGANTGELFF. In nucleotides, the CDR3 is TGTGCCAGTAGTATCATCGGAGCGAACACCGGGGAGCTGTTTTTT.

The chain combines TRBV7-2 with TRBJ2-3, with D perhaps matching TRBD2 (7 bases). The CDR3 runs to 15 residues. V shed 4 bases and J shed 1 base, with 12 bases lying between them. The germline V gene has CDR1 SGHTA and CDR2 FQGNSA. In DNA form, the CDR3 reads TGTGCCAGCAGCTCCCTGGGGGGGCGCACAGATACGCAGTATTTT. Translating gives CASSSLGGRTDTQYF.

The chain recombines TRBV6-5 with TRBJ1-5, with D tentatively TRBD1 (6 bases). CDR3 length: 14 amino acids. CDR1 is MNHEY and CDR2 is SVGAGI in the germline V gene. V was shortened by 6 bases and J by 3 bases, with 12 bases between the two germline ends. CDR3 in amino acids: CASRGARINQPQHF. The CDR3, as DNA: TGTGCCAGCAGGGGGGCGAGAATCAATCAGCCCCAGCATTTT.

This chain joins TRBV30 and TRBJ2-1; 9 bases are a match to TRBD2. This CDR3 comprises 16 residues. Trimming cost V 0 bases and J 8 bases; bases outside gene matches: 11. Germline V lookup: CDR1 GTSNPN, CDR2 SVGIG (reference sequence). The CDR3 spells CAWSVNYGGRADEQFF. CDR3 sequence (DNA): TGTGCCTGGAGTGTCAATTATGGCGGGAGGGCTGATGAGCAGTTCTTC. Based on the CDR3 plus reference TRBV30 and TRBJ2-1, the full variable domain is SQTIHQWPATLVQPVGSPLSLECTVEGTSNPNLYWYRQAAGRGLQLLFYSVGIGQISSEVPQNLSASRPQDRQFILSSKKLLLSDSGFYLCAWSVNYGGRADEQFFGPGTRLTVL.

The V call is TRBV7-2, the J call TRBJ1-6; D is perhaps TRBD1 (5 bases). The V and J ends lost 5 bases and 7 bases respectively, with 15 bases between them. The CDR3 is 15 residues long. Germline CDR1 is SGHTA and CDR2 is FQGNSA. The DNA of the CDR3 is TGTGCCAGCAGCGCCCTCGGGGGGAAGAATTCACCCCTCCACTTT. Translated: CASSALGGKNSPLHF. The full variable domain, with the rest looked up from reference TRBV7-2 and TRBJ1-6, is GAGVSQSPSNKVTEKGKDVELRCDPISGHTALYWYRQSLGQGLEFLIYFQGNSAPDKSGLPSDRFSAERTGGSVSTLTIQRTQQEDSAVYLCASSALGGKNSPLHFGNGTRLTVT.

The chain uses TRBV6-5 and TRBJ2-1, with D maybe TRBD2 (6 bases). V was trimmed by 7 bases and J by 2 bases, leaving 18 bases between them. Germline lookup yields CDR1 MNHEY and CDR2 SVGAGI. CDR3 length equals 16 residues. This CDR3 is CASTFSAGPAYNEQFF. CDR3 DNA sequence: TGTGCCAGCACTTTCTCAGCGGGTCCAGCCTACAATGAGCAGTTCTTC.

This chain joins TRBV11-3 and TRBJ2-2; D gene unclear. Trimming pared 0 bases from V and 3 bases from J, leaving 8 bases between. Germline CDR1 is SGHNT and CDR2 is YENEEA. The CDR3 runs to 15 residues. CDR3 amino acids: CASSLDNEYTGELFF. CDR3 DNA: TGTGCCAGCAGCTTAGATAACGAGTACACCGGGGAGCTGTTTTTT.

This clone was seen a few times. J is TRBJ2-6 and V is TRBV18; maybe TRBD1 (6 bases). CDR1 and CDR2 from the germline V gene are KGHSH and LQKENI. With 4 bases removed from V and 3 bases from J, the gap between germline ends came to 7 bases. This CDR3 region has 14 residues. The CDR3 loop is CASSLQGGANVLTF. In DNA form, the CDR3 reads TGTGCCAGCTCACTACAGGGTGGGGCCAACGTCCTGACTTTC.

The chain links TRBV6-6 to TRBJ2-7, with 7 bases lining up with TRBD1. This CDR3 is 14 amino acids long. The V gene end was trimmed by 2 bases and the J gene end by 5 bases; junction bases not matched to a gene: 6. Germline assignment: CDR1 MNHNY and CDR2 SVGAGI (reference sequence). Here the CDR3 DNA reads TGTGCCAGCAGTTACGAGGCGACAGGGAACGAGCAGTACTTC. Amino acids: CASSYEATGNEQYF.

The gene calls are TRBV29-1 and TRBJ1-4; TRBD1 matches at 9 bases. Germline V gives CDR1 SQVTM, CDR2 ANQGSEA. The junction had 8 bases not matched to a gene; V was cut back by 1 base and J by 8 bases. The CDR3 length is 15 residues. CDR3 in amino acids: CSVEALGQGGEKLFF. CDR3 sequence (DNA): TGCAGCGTTGAAGCCCTGGGACAGGGTGGCGAAAAACTGTTTTTT. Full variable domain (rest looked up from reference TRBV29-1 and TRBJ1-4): SAVISQKPSRDICQRGTSLTIQCQVDSQVTMMFWYRQQPGQSLTLIATANQGSEATYESGFVIDKFPISRPNLTFSTLTVSNMSPEDSSIYLCSVEALGQGGEKLFFGSGTQLSVL.

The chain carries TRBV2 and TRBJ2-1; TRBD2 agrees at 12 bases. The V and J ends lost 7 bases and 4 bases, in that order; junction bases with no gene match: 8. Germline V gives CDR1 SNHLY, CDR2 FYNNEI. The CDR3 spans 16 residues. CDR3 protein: CASNERTSGMYNEQFF. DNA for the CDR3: TGTGCCAGCAACGAAAGGACTAGCGGGATGTACAATGAGCAGTTCTTC.

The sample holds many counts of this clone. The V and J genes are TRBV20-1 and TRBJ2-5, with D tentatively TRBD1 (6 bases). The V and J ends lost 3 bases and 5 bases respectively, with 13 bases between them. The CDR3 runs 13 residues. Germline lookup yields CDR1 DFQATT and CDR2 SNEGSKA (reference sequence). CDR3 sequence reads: CSASQGLGETQYF. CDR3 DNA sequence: TGCAGTGCTAGTCAGGGGTTAGGGGAGACCCAGTACTTC.

Written as DNA, the CDR3 is TGTGCCAGCAGAATACAGGGGAACACTGAAGCTTTCTTT. Residues: CASRIQGNTEAFF. The chain is built from TRBV28 and TRBJ1-1; a weak D match, TRBD1 (6 bases). This CDR3 comprises 13 residues. The V and J ends lost 6 bases and 1 base respectively, with 9 bases between them. The V gene's germline CDR1 is MDHEN and CDR2 SYDVKM.

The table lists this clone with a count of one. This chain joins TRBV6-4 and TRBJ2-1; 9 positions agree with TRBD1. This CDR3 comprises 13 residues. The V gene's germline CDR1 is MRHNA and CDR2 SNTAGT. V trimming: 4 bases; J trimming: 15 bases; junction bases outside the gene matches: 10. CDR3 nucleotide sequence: TGTGCCAGCAGTGCCATGGAAGGGACAGGGTTGTTCTTC. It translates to CASSAMEGTGLFF.

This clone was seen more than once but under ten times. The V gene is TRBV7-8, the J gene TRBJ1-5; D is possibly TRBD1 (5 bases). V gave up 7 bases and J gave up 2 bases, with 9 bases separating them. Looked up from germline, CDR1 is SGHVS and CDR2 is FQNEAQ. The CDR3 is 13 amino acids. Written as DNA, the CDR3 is TGTGCCAGCACCGGGGGACGCAATCAGCCCCAGCATTTT. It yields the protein CASTGGRNQPQHF. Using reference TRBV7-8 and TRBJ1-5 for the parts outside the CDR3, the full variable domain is GAGVSQSPRYKVAKRGQDVALRCDPISGHVSLFWYQQALGQGPEFLTYFQNEAQLDKSGLPSDRFFAERPEGSVSTLKIQRTQQEDSAVYLCASTGGRNQPQHFGDGTRLSIL.